The source of this T cell receptor (beta chain) is a study of blood T cell repertoires in COVID-19. Using immunoSEQ multiplex PCR, the repertoire was profiled, and TCRdb retains in-frame clones only, with some absent. The sample consists of 40,000 to 50,000 clones, 89% of them appearing once. The CDR3 length is 14 residues. Germline V gives CDR1 WNHNN, CDR2 SYGVQD (reference sequence). Trimming took 5 bases from V and 5 from J, leaving 16 bases between them. This chain links TRBV10-1 with TRBJ2-7; D perhaps matches TRBD2 (6 bases). Sequenced sample: peripheral blood. The TCR comes from a man in his forties or fifties with active COVID-19. The chain's CDR3 is CASSSSGLPNEQYF. CDR3 sequence (DNA): TGCGCCAGCAGTTCCTCGGGACTTCCTAACGAGCAGTACTTC.